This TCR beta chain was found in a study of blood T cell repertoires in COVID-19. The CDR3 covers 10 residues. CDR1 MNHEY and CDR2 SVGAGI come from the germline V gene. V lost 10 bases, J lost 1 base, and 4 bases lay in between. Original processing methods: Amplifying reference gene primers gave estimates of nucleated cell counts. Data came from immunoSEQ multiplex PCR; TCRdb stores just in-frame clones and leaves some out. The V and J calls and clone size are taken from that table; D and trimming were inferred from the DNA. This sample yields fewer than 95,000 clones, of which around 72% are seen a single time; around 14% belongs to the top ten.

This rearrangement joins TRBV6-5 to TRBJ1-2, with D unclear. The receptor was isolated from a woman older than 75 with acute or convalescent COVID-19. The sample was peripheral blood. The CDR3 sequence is CATLNYGYTF. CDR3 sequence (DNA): TGTGCCACCCTTAACTATGGCTACACCTTC.